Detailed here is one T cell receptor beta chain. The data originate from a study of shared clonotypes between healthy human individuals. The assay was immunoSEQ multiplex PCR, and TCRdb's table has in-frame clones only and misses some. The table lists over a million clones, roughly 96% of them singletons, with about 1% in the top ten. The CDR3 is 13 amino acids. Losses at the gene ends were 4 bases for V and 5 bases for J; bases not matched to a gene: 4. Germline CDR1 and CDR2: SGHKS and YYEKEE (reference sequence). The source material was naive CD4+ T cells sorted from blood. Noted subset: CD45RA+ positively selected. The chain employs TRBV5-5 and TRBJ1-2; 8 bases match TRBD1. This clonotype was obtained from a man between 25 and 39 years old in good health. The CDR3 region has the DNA TGTGCCAGCAGCCTACAGGGGGAGTATGGCTACACCTTC. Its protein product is CASSLQGEYGYTF. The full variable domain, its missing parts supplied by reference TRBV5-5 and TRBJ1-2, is DAGVTQSPTHLIKTRGQQVTLRCSPISGHKSVSWYQQVLGQGPQFIFQYYEKEERGRGNFPDRFSARQFPNYSSELNVNALLLGDSALYLCASSLQGEYGYTFGSGTRLTVV.